This TCR beta chain is drawn from a study of blood T cell repertoires in COVID-19. Original processing notes: Reference gene primer amplification in the assay estimated nucleated cell counts. This table comes from immunoSEQ multiplex PCR, and its TCRdb copy is limited to in-frame clones, with some not included. V and J calls and clone size are copied from that table; D and trimming were computed from the DNA. The repertoire holds roughly 260,000 clones, with less than 85% as singletons. Germline CDR1 and CDR2: MNHEY and SMNVEV (reference sequence). Deletions cut 5 bases from V and 0 bases from J, with 14 bases between. This CDR3 is built from 17 residues.

The TCR comes from a woman aged 18-29 years with acute or convalescent COVID-19. Sequenced: peripheral blood. The chain is built from TRBV27 and TRBJ2-6; D is perhaps TRBD1 (6 bases). The CDR3 protein is CASSPRDTLSGANVLTF. The CDR3 DNA follows: TGTGCCAGCAGTCCCCGGGACACCCTCTCTGGGGCCAACGTCCTGACTTTC.